This T cell receptor beta chain was recovered during a study of blood T cell repertoires in COVID-19 (dated by TCRdb to between 2020 and 2021). With regard to the full study: The collaborator samples originated in the United States, Italy and Spain and spanned the acute and convalescent phases of COVID-19. The prospective study material was composed of cDNA or gDNA derived from T cells, B-cell-depleted T cells, or PBMCs. Subjects who had been exposed to COVID-19, were actively infected with it, or had recovered from it provided the deeply sampled blood TCRbeta repertoires that made up the dataset. The repertoires were released in a freely available public database intended as a resource for research on the immune response to SARS-CoV-2. Samples came from the ongoing ImmuneRACE study (first 160 participants) plus 1,254 subjects from 6 global collaborators. A de-identified subject ID, COVID-19 status, age in years and sex were almost always included in the sample metadata. Where HLA class I and class II types were available, the types were taken from metadata supplied by the sample provider, not from assay-based typing. On the study overall, not on this receptor specifically: The amount of clinical and demographic metadata varied by source and participant and was provided uncurated.

The CDR3, from cysteine to phenylalanine, totals 13 residues. Only the CDR3 region is kept as DNA, spanning 39 bases read in frame from base 1. The CDR1 and CDR2 encoded by the germline V gene are MGHRA and YSYEKL. V is reduced by 4 bases and J by 11 bases, leaving a spacing of 12 bases between them. TCRbeta CDR3 regions were amplified from genomic DNA using the immunoSEQ Assay, a bias-controlled multiplex PCR. Turning to the authors' computational methods: Within the assay, amplification of reference gene primers was used to estimate how many nucleated cells each sample contained. To quantify the absolute abundance of each unique TCRbeta CDR3 rearrangement, sequence reads were collapsed and filtered. Productive Simpson clonality was computed per sample as the square root of Simpson's diversity index over productive rearrangements. TCRdb's version of the immuneACCESS table is confined to in-frame rearrangements and falls short of the full clone set. An unresolved V gene accounts for under half of the shortfall where checked; the remainder is of unknown origin. V and J calls plus clone size are reproduced from that table; the DNA served to infer D and trimming. This sample is represented by about 230,000 clones; approximately 88% of them were singletons. The ten largest account for roughly 2.4% of the sample.

Regarding this clone: Its antigen target is currently unknown. No much larger clonotype is one base removed from it; base qualities were not supplied.

Participants in the prospective study were aged roughly 18 to 100 years, lived in 24 United States geographic areas, and enrolled through a virtual design. Cohort assignment in the prospective study relied on participant-reported clinical history from a screening survey and a study questionnaire. Mobile phlebotomists in the prospective study collected whole blood, serum and a nasopharyngeal or oropharyngeal swab from every participant. Prospective study participants could optionally give additional blood draws and questionnaires over a roughly 2-month period. Prospective study blood samples were shipped either frozen or at room temperature before DNA extraction.

The rearranged segments are TRBV4-1 and TRBJ1-6, with no reliable assignment of the D segment. The source material was PBMCs or T cells enriched from blood (not recorded which). The clonotype originates from a woman aged 40 to 50 with acute COVID-19. The CDR3 loop reads CASSLVRETPLHF. The DNA is as follows: TGCGCCAGCAGCCTCGTACGGGAAACACCCCTCCACTTT.